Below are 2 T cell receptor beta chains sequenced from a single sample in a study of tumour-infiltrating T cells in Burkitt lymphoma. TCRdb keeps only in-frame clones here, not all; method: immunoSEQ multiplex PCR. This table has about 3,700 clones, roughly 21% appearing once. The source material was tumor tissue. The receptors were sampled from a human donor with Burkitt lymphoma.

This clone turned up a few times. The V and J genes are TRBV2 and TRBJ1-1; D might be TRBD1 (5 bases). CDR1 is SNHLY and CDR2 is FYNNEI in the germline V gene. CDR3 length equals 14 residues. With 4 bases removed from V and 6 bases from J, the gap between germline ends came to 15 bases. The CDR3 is CASSVNRDGAEAFF. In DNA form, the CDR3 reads TGTGCCAGCAGTGTAAATAGGGACGGGGCTGAAGCTTTCTTT.

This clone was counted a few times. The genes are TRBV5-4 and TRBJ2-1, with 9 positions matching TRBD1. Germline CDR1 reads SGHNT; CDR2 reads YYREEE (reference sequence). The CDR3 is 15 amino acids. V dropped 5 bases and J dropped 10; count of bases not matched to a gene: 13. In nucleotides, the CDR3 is TGTGCCAGCAGACAGGCGGCCGGGACAGGGTACGAGCAGTTCTTC. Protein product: CASRQAAGTGYEQFF.